The clone carrying this T cell receptor beta chain has a single count. Its antigen is as yet unknown. Other nucleotide sequences in the sample specify the same CDR3. Generated by immunoSEQ multiplex PCR, the TCRdb table keeps only in-frame clones and is missing some. The sample lists about 100,000 clones; roughly 89% were seen once. This sample stems from a study of OX40 agonist ivuxolimab in advanced cancers. About the study: At 65% to 85% male, the cohort had a mean age of around 56 years, ranging from roughly 20 to 85. Findings and caveats of the study: Some of the lowest clonal expansion was seen in partial responders at 0.1-3.0 mg/kg.

This CDR3 region has 15 residues. Trimming took 0 bases from V and 4 from J, leaving 9 bases between them. The germline CDR1 and CDR2 sequences are KGHSH and LQKENI. This specimen was CD4+ or CD8+ T cells sorted from blood, taken in a trial of the OX40 agonist ivuxolimab. This sequence joins TRBV18 and TRBJ2-2; the D gene is possibly TRBD2 (6 bases). The TCR comes from an adult with an advanced solid tumor such as melanoma, head and neck, liver or kidney cancer. This CDR3 is CASSPPSGGTGELFF. CDR3 coding DNA: TGTGCCAGCTCACCACCTTCCGGGGGCACCGGGGAGCTGTTTTTT.